Listed below are T cell receptor beta chains from one sample, sequenced in a study of vaccination and CD4 T cells after COVID-19. TCRdb used MiXCR to reprocess the PCR reads, holding one entry per CDR3 protein. Of 13,000 or so distinct CDR3 sequences in the sample, approximately 39% were seen once. The antigens these receptors bind are not known. What was sequenced was CD4+ T cells from blood, cultured in vitro. These receptors were obtained from a human donor who had recovered from COVID-19. Each CDR3 is given with its conserved first and last residue. The D gene is left open where the match is weak. Clone size is shown for a subset of rows, as once, few, many or a class of expanded clone.

j_gene | abundance | v_gene | d_gene | CDR3nt | CDR3aa
TRBJ2-3 | - | TRBV30 | - | TGTGCCTGGACCCAGGCATCACGAGATACGCAGTATTTT | CAWTQASRDTQYF
TRBJ1-1 | few | TRBV20-1 | - | TGCAGTGCTAGTAGGGGCAACACGAACACTGAAGCTTTCTTT | CSASRGNTNTEAFF
TRBJ1-4 | - | TRBV12-3/TRBV12-4 | TRBD1 | TGTGCCAGCAGTTCGACAGGGACTACCGAAAAACTGTTTTTT | CASSSTGTTEKLFF
TRBJ1-2 | - | TRBV12-3/TRBV12-4 | TRBD1 | TGTGCCAGTGGTCTGAACAGGGGATCCATATATGGCTACACCTTC | CASGLNRGSIYGYTF
TRBJ1-5 | - | TRBV7-8 | - | TGTGCCAGCAGCTTAGTCTTTACGGCTGATCAGCCCCAGCATTTT | CASSLVFTADQPQHF
TRBJ2-3 | few | TRBV2 | - | TGTGCCAGCAGCTTCGAGACTGCCCCAGATACGCAGTATTTT | CASSFETAPDTQYF
TRBJ2-1 | few | TRBV9 | TRBD2 | TGTGCCAGCAGCCCGACGACTAGCGGGGTATACAATGAGCAGTTCTTC | CASSPTTSGVYNEQFF
TRBJ2-7 | - | TRBV18 | TRBD2 | TGTGCCAGCTCATCGTATCAGGGACTAGCGGGGGACGTCGCCTACGAGCAGTACTTC | CASSSYQGLAGDVAYEQYF
TRBJ2-5 | - | TRBV30 | - | TGTGCCCGGGGTCACGAGACCCAGTACTTC | CARGHETQYF
TRBJ1-1 | - | TRBV6-1 | - | TGTGCCACACACAGGGCCATGAACACTGAAGCTTTCTTT | CATHRAMNTEAFF
TRBJ2-2 | - | TRBV20-1 | - | TGCAGTGCTAGAGATCCGGGACGGGCGAACACCGGGGAGCTGTTTTTT | CSARDPGRANTGELFF
TRBJ1-2 | - | TRBV20-1 | TRBD1 | TGCAGTGCTGACGCCACCAGACAGGGGGCAGGGAACTATGGCTACACCTTC | CSADATRQGAGNYGYTF
TRBJ1-1 | once | TRBV7-8 | TRBD1 | TGTGCCAGCAGCAGGACAGGGTTATCGAACACTGAAGCTTTCTTT | CASSRTGLSNTEAFF
TRBJ2-7 | once | TRBV28 | TRBD1 | TGTGCCAGCAGTCCGGGACAGGGGCGAGAGCAGTACTTC | CASSPGQGREQYF
TRBJ1-1 | few | TRBV7-2 | - | TGTGCCAGCAGCTTAGGTCAGGGGAGCTCGGAAGCTTTCTTT | CASSLGQGSSEAFF
TRBJ1-2 | - | TRBV5-4 | - | TGTGCCAGCAGCTTAGAAGGGAACTATGGCTACACCTTC | CASSLEGNYGYTF
TRBJ1-5 | - | TRBV2 | - | TGTGCCAGCAGGCGACCGCCTAATCAGCCCCAGCATTTT | CASRRPPNQPQHF
TRBJ2-3 | - | TRBV20-1 | TRBD1 | TGCAGTGCTAGAGCCTTTGGGACAGGGGCTGATACGCAGTATTTT | CSARAFGTGADTQYF
TRBJ1-1 | - | TRBV19 | - | TGTGCCAGTAGTAGGCCAGCCTTAGGGAACACTGAAGCTTTCTTT | CASSRPALGNTEAFF
TRBJ2-5 | - | TRBV5-4 | TRBD2 | TGTGCCAGCAGCTTTTTAGCGGGGGGGAGCCAAGAGACCCAGTACTTC | CASSFLAGGSQETQYF
TRBJ2-6 | - | TRBV19 | TRBD2 | TGTGCCAGTAGTACCCCGGGAGGGGCTGGGGCCAACGTCCTGACTTTC | CASSTPGGAGANVLTF
TRBJ2-3 | - | TRBV6-5 | TRBD2 | TGTGCCAGCAGTTACTCGGCCAGCGGGGGAGGAGATACGCAGTATTTT | CASSYSASGGGDTQYF
TRBJ2-7 | - | TRBV6-1 | TRBD1 | TGTGCCAGCAGTCTTAATCCGGGACAGGCCTACGAGCAGTACTTC | CASSLNPGQAYEQYF
TRBJ1-2 | - | TRBV30 | - | TGTGCCTGGAGTGTAACGGTAAGGGCCGATCCTACCGTTAGCTATGGCTACACCTTC | CAWSVTVRADPTVSYGYTF
TRBJ2-2 | - | TRBV19 | - | TGTGCCAGTAACATAGCGAACACCGGGGAGCTGTTTTTT | CASNIANTGELFF
TRBJ1-1 | few | TRBV12-3/TRBV12-4 | - | TGTGCCAGCAGTTTAATTGAACGGCCAGAAGCTTTCTTT | CASSLIERPEAFF
TRBJ1-5 | - | TRBV12-3/TRBV12-4 | - | TGTGCCAGCAGTTTACCCTTTGGCAATCAGCCCCAGCATTTT | CASSLPFGNQPQHF
TRBJ1-1 | - | TRBV19 | - | TGTGCCAGTAGTATAGCGAGGGGGGATAACACTGAAGCTTTCTTT | CASSIARGDNTEAFF
TRBJ1-1 | few | TRBV30 | - | TGTGCCTGGAAAGTGAAACTGAACACTGAAGCTTTCTTT | CAWKVKLNTEAFF
TRBJ1-1 | - | TRBV20-1 | TRBD1 | TGCAGTCCCAGACAGGGCACCACTGAAGCTTTCTTT | CSPRQGTTEAFF
TRBJ1-1 | few | TRBV10-3 | - | TGTGCCATCAGTGAGTCGGGGAGGGCCACTGAAGCTTTCTTT | CAISESGRATEAFF
TRBJ2-1 | - | TRBV12-1 | - | TGTGCCAGCAGCTGGGATGCCGGGACTAGCCCCAATGAGCAGTTCTTC | CASSWDAGTSPNEQFF
TRBJ2-7 | once | TRBV21-1 | - | TGTGCCAGCAGCAAGCGAGTGACGCTGCAGGCCGCCGAGCAGTACTTC | CASSKRVTLQAAEQYF
TRBJ1-2 | - | TRBV6-5 | TRBD1 | TGTGCCAGCAGTTACACAGGCGGGACAGGAGCTGGCTACACCTTC | CASSYTGGTGAGYTF
TRBJ2-3 | once | TRBV11-2 | - | TGTGCCAGCAGCAGTTCCCGGGAAGGCCTTAGCACAGATACGCAGTATTTT | CASSSSREGLSTDTQYF
TRBJ2-5 | - | TRBV2 | - | TGTGCCAGCAGTGTTGGCGACTCGGGGACCCAGTACTTC | CASSVGDSGTQYF
TRBJ2-7 | once | TRBV6-1 | TRBD1 | TGTGCCAGCAGCTTGGACAGGGGCAGGGAGCAGTACTTC | CASSLDRGREQYF
TRBJ1-2 | - | TRBV6-2/TRBV6-3 | - | TGTGCCACTAGGGTAGGGCGATGGACTACTCATGGCTACACCTTC | CATRVGRWTTHGYTF
TRBJ1-6 | - | TRBV6-1 | - | TGTGCCAGTGGGCTGGGGGGCAATTCACCCCTCCACTTT | CASGLGGNSPLHF
TRBJ1-2 | - | TRBV25-1 | - | TGTGCCAGCAGTGGAAACCTCTATGGCTACACCTTC | CASSGNLYGYTF
TRBJ2-1 | - | TRBV7-4 | TRBD2 | TGTGCCAGCAGCTTTAGCGGGGTCTCCTACAATGAGCAGTTCTTC | CASSFSGVSYNEQFF
TRBJ2-6 | once | TRBV20-1 | - | TGCAGTGCAACGGCCTACTCTGGGGCCAACGTCCTGACTTTC | CSATAYSGANVLTF
TRBJ2-5 | once | TRBV20-1 | TRBD2 | TGCAGTGCTAGGGTAACTAGCGGGGGAGAAGAGACCCAGTACTTC | CSARVTSGGEETQYF
TRBJ1-5 | few | TRBV15 | - | TGTGCCACCAGCAGAGGTCGGGACATAGGGATTTATCAGCCCCAGCATTTT | CATSRGRDIGIYQPQHF
TRBJ2-1 | few | TRBV12-3/TRBV12-4 | TRBD2 | TGTGCCAGCACCCTACTAGCGGGGGTGGATGAGCAGTTCTTC | CASTLLAGVDEQFF
TRBJ1-5 | - | TRBV27 | TRBD1 | TGTGCCAGCAGTATCGGAACCGGGACAGGGTTGTCTCAGCCCCAGCATTTT | CASSIGTGTGLSQPQHF
TRBJ1-5 | - | TRBV5-5 | - | TGTGCCAGCAGCTTGGAGGGGGGCAAGGGTCAGCCCCAGCATTTT | CASSLEGGKGQPQHF
TRBJ1-5 | few | TRBV6-5 | TRBD1 | TGTGCCAGCAGTTCGGGACAGGGGAACAATCAGCCCCAGCATTTT | CASSSGQGNNQPQHF
TRBJ2-7 | few | TRBV6-1 | - | TGTGCCAGCAGTCGGGGACGGGAGACCTACGAGCAGTACTTC | CASSRGRETYEQYF
TRBJ1-3 | - | TRBV20-1 | - | TGCAGTGCTCCAAATTCTAATTCTGGAAACACCATATATTTT | CSAPNSNSGNTIYF
TRBJ2-4 | few | TRBV5-1 | - | TGCGCCAGCAGTCTGGAGGCAGGGAACGGAAACATTCAGTACTTC | CASSLEAGNGNIQYF